This T cell receptor beta chain was sequenced in a study of T cell repertoires in cytomegalovirus infection. Whole-study context: HLA-C-restricted CMV epitopes, recently identified, and well-studied HLA-B-restricted ones were used by the study. A matching HLA type, together with CMV infection, was signaled by public TCR beta signatures. Study conclusions and caveats: Cumulative frequency (of public TCR beta family members) identified carriers of CMV plus the relevant HLA. Dominating the ex vivo response were TCR beta clonotypes that were CMV-specific and HLA-C-restricted.

TCRdb reprocessed the reads via MiXCR and lists one record per CDR3 protein. Counted here are about half a million distinct CDR3 sequences, roughly 46% occurring once; the ten biggest clones make up roughly two fifths. As regards this clonotype: Antigen unknown.

Trimming removed 5 bases at V and 0 bases at J, with 13 bases between. CDR3 size: 15 residues. The source material was cultured PBMCs, sampled from culture after CMV antigen stimulation. The sequence was collected from a human donor in good health (CMV status not recorded). Some clones in this sample may be carry-over from other donors' samples. The chain employs TRBV12-3 or TRBV12-4 and TRBJ1-1; no reliable D call. In DNA form, the CDR3 reads TGTGCCAGCAGTCCTAGCGGATCGATGAACACTGAAGCTTTCTTT. Its protein product is CASSPSGSMNTEAFF.